The 6 T cell receptor beta chains below come from one sample, sequenced in a study of OX40 agonist ivuxolimab in advanced cancers. Profiling relied on immunoSEQ multiplex PCR, and the TCRdb table lists in-frame clones only, not all of them. This sample has approximately 83,000 clones, with over 70% found just once. The sequencing here drew on CD4+ or CD8+ T cells sorted from blood, taken in a trial of the OX40 agonist ivuxolimab. Receptors were obtained from an adult with an advanced solid tumor such as melanoma, head and neck, liver or kidney cancer.

This chain links TRBV7-3 with TRBJ2-3; D unclear. This CDR3 is built from 14 residues. Germline CDR1 is SGHTA and CDR2 is FQGTGA. Trimming removed 2 bases at V and 6 bases at J, with 12 bases between. In DNA form, the CDR3 reads TGTGCCAGCAGCTTACTGGGTGGTGGGGATACGCAGTATTTT. It codes for CASSLLGGGDTQYF.

In nucleotides, the CDR3 is TGTGCCAGCAGCTTAGAGACCGGCTGGATTAACTACGAGCAGTACTTC. Translation: CASSLETGWINYEQYF. The rearrangement uses TRBV11-2 and TRBJ2-7; D gene uncertain. V lost 0 bases, J lost 3 bases, and 15 bases lay in between. From germline, CDR1 is SGHAT and CDR2 FQNNGV. The CDR3 length is 16 residues.

This clone showed up just once. This sequence joins TRBV7-2 and TRBJ2-5; 8 nucleotides align to TRBD2. The tail of the sequence fits TRBJ2-7 better, so the J call may be wrong. Germline values: CDR1 SGHTA, CDR2 FQGNSA. The CDR3 loop spans 14 amino acids. CDR3 in DNA: TGTGCCAGCAGCTTCCTAGCGGGTCCCTACGAGCAGTACTTC. Residues: CASSFLAGPYEQYF.

This chain joins TRBV19 and TRBJ2-1; unclear D gene. The CDR3 length is 12 residues. Germline-derived CDR1 and CDR2 are LNHDA and SQIVND (reference sequence). V was pared by 9 bases and J by 1 base, with 7 bases between. CDR3 sequence reads: CASSYSYNEQFF. CDR3 coding DNA: TGTGCCAGCTCCTATTCCTACAATGAGCAGTTCTTC. Using reference TRBV19 and TRBJ2-1 for the parts outside the CDR3, the full variable domain is DGGITQSPKYLFRKEGQNVTLSCEQNLNHDAMYWYRQDPGQGLRLIYYSQIVNDFQKGDIAEGYSVSREKKESFPLTVTSAQKNPTAFYLCASSYSYNEQFFGPGTRLTVL.

V usage is TRBV19 and J usage is TRBJ1-1; 8 bases fit TRBD1. V shed 6 bases, J shed 4 bases, and the junction held 1 base outside the gene matches. The CDR3 extends over 12 amino acids. The V gene's germline CDR1 is LNHDA and CDR2 SQIVND (reference sequence). The chain's CDR3 is CASRDRVTEAFF. The CDR3 region has the DNA TGTGCCAGTAGGGACAGGGTCACTGAAGCTTTCTTT.

The rearrangement joins TRBV19 to TRBJ1-2; TRBD1 matches at 7 bases. Germline V gene lookup returns CDR1 LNHDA and CDR2 SQIVND (reference sequence). V dropped 4 bases and J dropped 4; count of bases not matched to a gene: 3. The CDR3 runs to 13 residues. CDR3 protein: CASSTTGSYGYTF. In DNA, the CDR3 is TGTGCCAGTAGTACGACAGGGAGCTATGGCTACACCTTC.